This TCR beta chain was profiled in a study of PD-1 blockade in classical Hodgkin lymphoma. Study-level findings and limits: The repertoire differences lack a defined cause, possibly disease activity or prior therapy. Before treatment, complete responders showed about the same diversity as newly diagnosed patients.

Turning to this clone: Its matching antigen is unknown.

The germline V gene encodes CDR1 LNHDA and CDR2 SQIVND (reference sequence). This CDR3 region has 19 residues. V was pared by 3 bases and J by 1 base, with 7 bases of the junction left unmatched. Every single patient, without exception, relapsed after autologous stem cell transplantation, and brentuximab vedotin exposure varied. Sequenced by immunoSEQ multiplex PCR; TCRdb stores in-frame clones only, minus some. The repertoire holds around 150,000 clones, with 78% as singletons. V gene TRBV19 combines with J gene TRBJ2-6, with 12 bases lining up with TRBD2. The sample was peripheral blood mononuclear cells (PBMCs), taken before the second cycle of nivolumab. The sequence came from a human donor with classical Hodgkin lymphoma. CDR3 amino acids: CASSILLAGGPSGANVLTF. The DNA for the CDR3 is TGTGCCAGTAGTATTCTTCTAGCGGGAGGGCCTTCTGGGGCCAACGTCCTGACTTTC.